This is a list of T cell receptor beta chains from one sample in a study of identical twins. TCRdb re-called the 5' RACE reads with MiXCR, one entry per CDR3 protein. The sample lists hundreds of thousands of distinct CDR3 sequences, 24% occurring once. These data were also filed under a second study, of T cells expressing NK-cell markers.

The sequencing sample was made of CD4+ T cells sorted from blood. The receptors were sampled from a woman aged 18-29 years in good health. The CDR3 runs from the conserved cysteine through the conserved F or W. The order of the fields is CDR3 length, clone size, V gene, J gene, D gene, CDR3 DNA, CDR3 protein. A D gene is named only where the DNA matches it firmly. Size tells how often a clone was seen (once, few, many) or the class of an expanded clone, and some rows leave it out.

length: 15; size: -; V: TRBV5-1; J: TRBJ2-5; D: -; DNA: TGCGCCAGCAGCTTGATGAGTGTGCTGCGGGAGACCCAGTACTTC; CDR3: CASSLMSVLRETQYF
length: 15; size: -; V: TRBV5-6; J: TRBJ2-1; D: TRBD2; DNA: TGTGCCAGCGGGTTTCTAGCGGGGACATACAATGAGCAGTTCTTC; CDR3: CASGFLAGTYNEQFF
length: 14; size: -; V: TRBV10-3; J: TRBJ2-1; D: TRBD2; DNA: TGTGCCATCAGTGGGGGACTAGCGGGGGATCGGCAGTTCTTC; CDR3: CAISGGLAGDRQFF
length: 14; size: -; V: TRBV5-5; J: TRBJ2-3; D: -; DNA: TGTGCCAGCAGCTTGGGAATCGGGGAAAGTACGCAGTATTTT; CDR3: CASSLGIGESTQYF
length: 16; size: -; V: TRBV20-1; J: TRBJ2-1; D: TRBD2; DNA: TGCAGTGCTAGAGTCCTATCGGGAGGGCCATGGGGTGAGCAGTTCTTC; CDR3: CSARVLSGGPWGEQFF
length: 14; size: few; V: TRBV7-8; J: TRBJ2-7; D: TRBD1; DNA: TGTGCCAGCAGCTCGACAGGGGGCTTCGACGAGCAGTACTTC; CDR3: CASSSTGGFDEQYF
length: 15; size: -; V: TRBV3-1; J: TRBJ2-1; D: TRBD1; DNA: TGTGCCAGCAGACTTGACAGGGGCTCCTACAATGAGCAGTTCTTC; CDR3: CASRLDRGSYNEQFF
length: 16; size: many; V: TRBV9; J: TRBJ2-3; D: TRBD2; DNA: TGTGCCAGCAGCCTCGACGGACTAGCGGGCACAGATACGCAGTATTTT; CDR3: CASSLDGLAGTDTQYF
length: 12; size: -; V: TRBV20-1; J: TRBJ2-1; D: TRBD2; DNA: TGCAGTGGGAAGCGGGGATTGAATGAGCAGTTCTTC; CDR3: CSGKRGLNEQFF
length: 13; size: -; V: TRBV20-1; J: TRBJ1-3; D: -; DNA: TGCAGTGCTAGAGATCCAGGGAGGGACACCATATATTTT; CDR3: CSARDPGRDTIYF
length: 14; size: -; V: TRBV20-1; J: TRBJ2-5; D: -; DNA: TGCAGTGCTTGGGACAGTTCAGCGGGAGAGACCCAGTACTTC; CDR3: CSAWDSSAGETQYF
length: 15; size: -; V: TRBV6-2/TRBV6-3; J: TRBJ2-2; D: TRBD2; DNA: TGTGCCAGCAGCCTCAGCGGGAGTGGGACCGGGGAGCTGTTTTTT; CDR3: CASSLSGSGTGELFF
length: 15; size: -; V: TRBV18; J: TRBJ2-3; D: -; DNA: TGTGCCAGCTCACCCCCGGGACTCAGCACAGATACGCAGTATTTT; CDR3: CASSPPGLSTDTQYF
length: 13; size: -; V: TRBV30; J: TRBJ2-7; D: TRBD1; DNA: TGTGCCTGGATCGGACAGGCCTCCTACGAGCAGTACTTC; CDR3: CAWIGQASYEQYF
length: 16; size: -; V: TRBV15; J: TRBJ2-3; D: TRBD1; DNA: TGTGCCACCAGCAGAGAAGCCAGGGGGCGCGCAGATACGCAGTATTTT; CDR3: CATSREARGRADTQYF
length: 18; size: many; V: TRBV4-2; J: TRBJ1-6; D: -; DNA: TGTGCCAGCAGCCAAGACTCGGGCAGTCCGACTTATAATTCACCCCTCCACTTT; CDR3: CASSQDSGSPTYNSPLHF
length: 12; size: -; V: TRBV15; J: TRBJ1-2; D: -; DNA: TGTGCCACCAGCAGAGTGGACTATGGCTACACCTTC; CDR3: CATSRVDYGYTF
length: 14; size: -; V: TRBV7-2; J: TRBJ2-5; D: -; DNA: TGTGCCAGCAGCTCGCCCCAGGGAAGAGAGACCCAGTACTTC; CDR3: CASSSPQGRETQYF
length: 14; size: few; V: TRBV20-1; J: TRBJ2-2; D: -; DNA: TGCAGTGCTAGATGGCAGCTGAACACCGGGGAGCTGTTTTTT; CDR3: CSARWQLNTGELFF
length: 13; size: few; V: TRBV12-3/TRBV12-4; J: TRBJ1-5; D: -; DNA: TGTGCCAGCAGTTTGGGCCCCGGGGAGCCCCAGCATTTT; CDR3: CASSLGPGEPQHF
length: 16; size: -; V: TRBV5-1; J: TRBJ2-1; D: -; DNA: TGCGCCAGCAGCGCGCGGTGGGGTTCAGGAGGGCATGAGCAGTTCTTC; CDR3: CASSARWGSGGHEQFF
length: 17; size: -; V: TRBV6-1; J: TRBJ2-7; D: TRBD1; DNA: TGTGCCAGCAGCCGTAAACGGGACAGGAGTCAATCCTACGAGCAGTACTTC; CDR3: CASSRKRDRSQSYEQYF
length: 14; size: -; V: TRBV5-5; J: TRBJ2-7; D: -; DNA: TGTGCCAGCAGCTCAAGGGGGGTGGCCTACGAGCAGTACTTC; CDR3: CASSSRGVAYEQYF
length: 11; size: few; V: TRBV2; J: TRBJ1-6; D: -; DNA: TGTGCCAGCTCCCCTCTGTCACCCCTCCACTTT; CDR3: CASSPLSPLHF
length: 14; size: few; V: TRBV7-2; J: TRBJ1-2; D: -; DNA: TGTGCCAGCAGCTTAGCGGCAGCAAACTATGGCTACACCTTC; CDR3: CASSLAAANYGYTF
length: 13; size: -; V: TRBV7-6; J: TRBJ1-4; D: -; DNA: TGTGCCAGCAGCAACCCAGGGGTAGAAAAACTGTTTTTT; CDR3: CASSNPGVEKLFF
length: 15; size: few; V: TRBV24-1; J: TRBJ2-1; D: TRBD2; DNA: TGTGCCACCAGTGACACCGGACTAGAGAATAATGAGCAGTTCTTC; CDR3: CATSDTGLENNEQFF
length: 14; size: -; V: TRBV14; J: TRBJ1-1; D: -; DNA: TGTGCCAGCAGCCAAGCCCCAATGAACACTGAAGCTTTCTTT; CDR3: CASSQAPMNTEAFF
length: 12; size: few; V: TRBV5-1; J: TRBJ2-5; D: -; DNA: TGCGCCAGCAAAGGAGGGGGTGAGACCCAGTACTTC; CDR3: CASKGGGETQYF
length: 14; size: -; V: TRBV20-1; J: TRBJ2-1; D: -; DNA: TGCAGTGCTAGAGCCGGATCCTTCTACAATGAGCAGTTCTTC; CDR3: CSARAGSFYNEQFF
length: 17; size: few; V: TRBV5-1; J: TRBJ2-2; D: TRBD2; DNA: TGCGCCAGCAGCTTACTAGCGGGGGGTCGCAACACCGGGGAGCTGTTTTTT; CDR3: CASSLLAGGRNTGELFF
length: 14; size: -; V: TRBV5-1; J: TRBJ2-7; D: TRBD1; DNA: TGCGCCAGCAGCAAACAGGACAGGTCGGACGAGCAGTACTTC; CDR3: CASSKQDRSDEQYF
length: 12; size: -; V: TRBV11-2; J: TRBJ2-7; D: -; DNA: TGTGCCAGCCGTCCAAGCTCCTACGAGCAGTACTTC; CDR3: CASRPSSYEQYF
length: 14; size: -; V: TRBV20-1; J: TRBJ2-2; D: -; DNA: TGCAGTGCTAGAGATCGCAGTTTCACCGGGAAGCTGTTTTTT; CDR3: CSARDRSFTGKLFF
length: 16; size: -; V: TRBV11-2; J: TRBJ2-3; D: -; DNA: TGTGCCAGCAGCTTTCAGATGTTTTCGGCGACAGATACGCAGTATTTT; CDR3: CASSFQMFSATDTQYF
length: 16; size: -; V: TRBV7-2; J: TRBJ2-7; D: -; DNA: TGTGCCAGCAGCTTAGGCGATTCGGGCTGGTCCTACGAGCAGTACTTC; CDR3: CASSLGDSGWSYEQYF
length: 15; size: few; V: TRBV28; J: TRBJ1-2; D: -; DNA: TGTGCCAGCAGTGCCCGATGGACCTCAGGGGATGGCTACACCTTC; CDR3: CASSARWTSGDGYTF
length: 16; size: -; V: TRBV11-2; J: TRBJ2-7; D: TRBD2; DNA: TGTGCCAGCAGCCCCCCAGGGCGGGGGAGGCGCTACGAGCAGTACTTC; CDR3: CASSPPGRGRRYEQYF
length: 15; size: -; V: TRBV15; J: TRBJ2-7; D: -; DNA: TGTGCCACCAGCAGAGATAGAGGGACTCCTTGGGGGCAGTACTTC; CDR3: CATSRDRGTPWGQYF
length: 15; size: few; V: TRBV10-3; J: TRBJ2-7; D: TRBD2; DNA: TGTGCCATCAAGCGCCAGCGGGGGAGCTCCTACGAGCAGTACTTC; CDR3: CAIKRQRGSSYEQYF
length: 15; size: once; V: TRBV11-2; J: TRBJ2-1; D: TRBD2; DNA: TGTGCCAGCAGCTCACTAGCGGGGGGGACCAATGAGCAGTTCTTC; CDR3: CASSSLAGGTNEQFF
length: 13; size: few; V: TRBV5-1; J: TRBJ2-5; D: -; DNA: TGCGCCAGCAGCTTGACAGGGCTGGAGACCCAGTACTTC; CDR3: CASSLTGLETQYF
length: 15; size: -; V: TRBV12-3/TRBV12-4; J: TRBJ1-1; D: TRBD1; DNA: TGTGCCAGCAGTTTAGGACAGGGGGCGCGGAATGAAGCTTTCTTT; CDR3: CASSLGQGARNEAFF
length: 14; size: few; V: TRBV12-3/TRBV12-4; J: TRBJ2-1; D: -; DNA: TGTGCCAGCACGGGGGCCGCCTGGGGGAATGAGCAGTTCTTC; CDR3: CASTGAAWGNEQFF
length: 14; size: -; V: TRBV10-3; J: TRBJ2-7; D: -; DNA: TGTGCCATCAGGCCCCTAGAGTCTTCCTACGAGCAGTACTTC; CDR3: CAIRPLESSYEQYF
length: 17; size: -; V: TRBV10-3; J: TRBJ2-7; D: TRBD2; DNA: TGTGCCATCAGTGAGTCGCCTAGCGGGAGTCGAGTTAGGGAGCAGTACTTC; CDR3: CAISESPSGSRVREQYF
length: 16; size: -; V: TRBV14; J: TRBJ2-2; D: -; DNA: TGTGCCAGCAGCCTCTACGGCGGGTACGGCACCGGGGAGCTGTTTTTT; CDR3: CASSLYGGYGTGELFF